These 8 T cell receptor beta chains originate from one sample sequenced in a study of neurological immune-mediated disorders. TCRdb re-called the 5' RACE reads through MiXCR, storing one row per CDR3 protein. The sample lists tens of thousands of distinct CDR3 sequences, roughly 13% occurring once. Material for sequencing was PBMCs. The receptors here all came from a woman in her forties or fifties with HTLV-1-associated myelopathy (HAM/TSP).

This clonotype was observed at least ten times. The genes are TRBV3-1 and TRBJ2-4; no clear D. The CDR3 is 12 residues long. The V and J ends lost 1 base and 8 bases respectively, with 6 bases between them. The germline gives CDR1 LGHDT, CDR2 YNNKEL (reference sequence). The CDR3 here is CASSQVGYIQYF. The CDR3 DNA is TGTGCCAGCAGCCAAGTGGGGTACATTCAGTACTTC.

This clonotype was counted only a few times. The gene calls are TRBV10-3 and TRBJ2-2; possibly TRBD2 for D (5 bases). V lost 3 bases and J 4 bases, leaving 12 bases between the germline ends. The CDR3 is 15 amino acids. The germline V gene has CDR1 ENHRY and CDR2 SYGVKD. The CDR3 loop is CAISEVRAGTGELFF. CDR3 bases: TGTGCCATCAGTGAAGTGAGGGCTGGCACCGGGGAGCTGTTTTTT.

This clonotype was found many times. The chain carries TRBV29-1 and TRBJ1-2; tentatively, D is TRBD1 (6 bases). V shed 0 bases and J shed 4 bases, with 9 bases lying between them. This CDR3 has 13 residues. Germline CDR1 SQVTM, CDR2 ANQGSEA. The CDR3 loop reads CSVEDVTGYGYTF. The CDR3 DNA reads TGCAGCGTTGAAGATGTGACAGGCTATGGCTACACCTTC.

This clonotype was seen a few times. The rearrangement links TRBV6-6 to TRBJ1-5; D possibly corresponds to TRBD1 (5 bases). Germline CDR1 MNHNY, CDR2 SVGAGI (reference sequence). The CDR3 is 15 amino acids. V lost 2 bases, J lost 5 bases, and 13 bases lay in between. CDR3: CASSYVAGGDQPQHF. For the CDR3, the DNA is TGTGCCAGCAGTTACGTGGCAGGAGGGGATCAGCCCCAGCATTTT.

This clonotype has a count of ten or more. The chain has TRBV7-6 and TRBJ1-6, with unresolved D. Per the germline V gene, CDR1 is SGHVS and CDR2 is FNYEAQ. Trimming stripped 1 base from V and 7 bases from J, with 8 bases between. This CDR3 spans 14 amino acids. CDR3 region: CASSLERGNSPLHF. The CDR3 bases are TGTGCCAGCAGCTTAGAACGGGGAAATTCACCCCTCCACTTT.

In its sample, this clonotype was seen many times. J is TRBJ2-5 and V is TRBV4-2, with D uncertain. Germline V gene data show CDR1 as LGHNA and CDR2 as YNFKEQ. The CDR3 length is 15 residues. V lost 0 bases to trimming and J lost 7 bases, with 15 bases between them. The CDR3 region is CASSQELFGEGTQYF. CDR3 in DNA: TGTGCCAGCAGCCAAGAGCTCTTTGGGGAAGGGACCCAGTACTTC.

There are many counts of this clonotype. This chain uses TRBV5-1 with TRBJ2-6; D gene unclear. The CDR3 covers 14 residues. The V gene's germline CDR1 is SGHRS and CDR2 YFSETQ. Trimming took off 0 bases at V and 0 bases at J, with 1 base between the two ends. The CDR3 sequence: CASSLDSGANVLTF. CDR3 nucleotide sequence: TGCGCCAGCAGCTTGGACTCTGGGGCCAACGTCCTGACTTTC.

The table lists this clonotype with many counts. The rearrangement joins TRBV10-3 to TRBJ2-5; D possibly corresponds to TRBD2 (5 bases). The CDR3 is made up of 14 amino acids. V was cut by 8 bases and J by 3 bases, with 16 bases left in between. The germline CDR1 and CDR2 sequences are ENHRY and SYGVKD. The CDR3 DNA is TGTGCCATCTCAAGCGGAGGCTCCGAAGAGACCCAGTACTTC. Encoded protein: CAISSGGSEETQYF.